Sequencing of this TCR beta chain was carried out in a study of regulatory T cells in long-lasting Graves disease. This clonotype was observed at least ten times. The sample's time point: newly diagnosed GD, antithyroid drugs for less than 3 months. Preparation of the TCR library used RNA extracted from PBMCs. Construction of TCR beta libraries relied on iRepertoire HTBI primers and on Arm-PCR targeting CDR3 regions. TCRdb analysed the multiplex PCR reads with MiXCR anew, one entry per CDR3 protein. This sample has about 300,000 distinct CDR3 sequences, with about 20% found just once. The V gene lost 0 bases and the J gene lost 8 bases, with 23 bases spanning the gap. Germline V gene lookup returns CDR1 LGHNA and CDR2 YNFKEQ. The CDR3 runs to 19 residues.

The rearrangement uses TRBV4-2 and TRBJ1-6, with a tentative D call TRBD1 (5 bases). The source of this sequence is a female donor with Graves disease. The sequences come from peripheral blood mononuclear cells (PBMCs), collected at new diagnosis, from a patient treated with antithyroid drugs. In DNA, the CDR3 is TGTGCCAGCAGCCAAGATCGGCGGGGGTTGGATCGGAGGGATTCACCCCTCCACTTT. Residues: CASSQDRRGLDRRDSPLHF.